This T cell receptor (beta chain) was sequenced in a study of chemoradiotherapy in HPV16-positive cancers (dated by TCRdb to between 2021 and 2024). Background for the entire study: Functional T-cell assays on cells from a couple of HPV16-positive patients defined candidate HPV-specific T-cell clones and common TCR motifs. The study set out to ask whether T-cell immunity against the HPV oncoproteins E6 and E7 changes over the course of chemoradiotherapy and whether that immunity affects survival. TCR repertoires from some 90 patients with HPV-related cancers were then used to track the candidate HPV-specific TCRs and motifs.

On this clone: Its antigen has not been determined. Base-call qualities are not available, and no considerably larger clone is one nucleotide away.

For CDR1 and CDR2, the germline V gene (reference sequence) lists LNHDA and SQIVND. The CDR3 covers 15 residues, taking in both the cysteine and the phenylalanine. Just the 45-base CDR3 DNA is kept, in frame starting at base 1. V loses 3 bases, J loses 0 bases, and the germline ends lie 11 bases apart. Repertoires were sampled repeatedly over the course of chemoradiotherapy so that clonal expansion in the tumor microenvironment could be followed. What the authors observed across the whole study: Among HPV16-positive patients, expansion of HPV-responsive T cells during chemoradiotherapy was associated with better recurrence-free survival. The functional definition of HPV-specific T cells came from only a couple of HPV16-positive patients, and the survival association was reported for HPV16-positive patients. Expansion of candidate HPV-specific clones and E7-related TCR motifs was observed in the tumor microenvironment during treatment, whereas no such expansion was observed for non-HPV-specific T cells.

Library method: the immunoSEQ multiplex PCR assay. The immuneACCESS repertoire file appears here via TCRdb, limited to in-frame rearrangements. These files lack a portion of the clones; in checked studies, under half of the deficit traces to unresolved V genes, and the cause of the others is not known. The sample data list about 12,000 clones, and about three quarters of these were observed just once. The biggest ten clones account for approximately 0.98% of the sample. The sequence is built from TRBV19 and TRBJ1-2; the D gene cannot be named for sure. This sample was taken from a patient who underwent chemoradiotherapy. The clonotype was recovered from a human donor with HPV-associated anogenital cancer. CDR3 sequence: CASSIGSGSNYGYTF. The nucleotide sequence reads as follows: TGTGCCAGTAGTATTGGCTCAGGTTCTAACTATGGCTACACCTTC.